The TCR beta chain described here comes from a study of beta chain features in type 1 diabetes. This clone has just a few counts. Purity above 95% was achieved in all sorted populations. What was sequenced were expressed TCRB transcripts, since all of the isolated RNA had been reverse transcribed. Sequenced naive, central memory and regulatory T cell samples produced an average of about 3.9 million reads. Repertoires were generated with immunoSEQ multiplex PCR, while TCRdb's copy carries only in-frame clones and drops some. The sample includes approximately 470,000 clones, 30% of them seen just once. The CDR3 runs to 14 residues. Trimming cost V 6 bases and J 6 bases; bases outside gene matches: 11. CDR1 SQVTM and CDR2 ANQGSEA come from the germline V gene.

The chain has TRBV29-1 and TRBJ2-3; 8 nucleotides agree with TRBD1. The sequenced sample consisted of naive CD4+ T cells from blood. The receptor's source is a man younger than 30 in good health. CDR3 coding DNA: TGCAGCGTGAGAGGAGCAGGGGGCCCGGATACGCAGTATTTT. Translation: CSVRGAGGPDTQYF.